This T cell receptor (beta chain) is from a study of cytomegalovirus exposure and HLA in healthy donors. Study conclusions and caveats: The authors later found most CMV-associated TCR beta chains appeared HLA-restricted. Later analysis identified around 15,000 TCR beta sequences associated with HLA alleles, using a false discovery rate threshold of 0.05. Rarity characterized most TCR sequences, yet some public TCRs appeared in many donors.

A note on this clone: Its target is unknown.

Researchers ran the PCR with 60 Vbeta and 13 Jbeta primers. The table came from immunoSEQ multiplex PCR; TCRdb's copy has only in-frame clones and leaves some out. This sample yields over 100,000 clones, of which roughly 9% are seen a single time; about 7.5% belongs to the top ten. The CDR3 runs 14 residues. Deletions cut 4 bases from V and 1 base from J, with 7 bases between. CDR1 MNHEY and CDR2 SVGAGI come from the germline V gene. Sequencing was done on a sample of PBMCs. This TCR derives from a woman aged 40 to 55 in good health and CMV-seropositive. The chain carries TRBV6-5 and TRBJ2-2, with D unclear. CDR3 DNA: TGTGCCAGCAGTTTCTTCAGGAACACCGGGGAGCTGTTTTTT. Its translation: CASSFFRNTGELFF.